A single T cell receptor beta chain is shown here with its context. Its antigen is not yet known. No much larger clone is present one base from it, and per-base qualities are unavailable. One collaborating source in Seattle enrolled patients while the patients were actively infected and followed the patients over time throughout the course of disease. Each collaborating institution followed its own protocols to collect whole blood in K2EDTA tubes. For TCRbeta analysis, collaborators shipped samples as frozen whole blood, isolated PBMCs, or DNA extracted from either of those sample types. In the germline V gene, CDR1 corresponds to SQVTM and CDR2 to ANQGSEA. There are 15 amino acids in the CDR3, from cysteine to phenylalanine inclusive. CDR3 DNA only is kept here, 45 bases in frame from base 1. The immunoSEQ Assay, a bias-controlled multiplex PCR, was used to amplify TCRbeta CDR3 regions from genomic DNA. Per the original workflow: Within the assay, amplification of reference gene primers was used to estimate how many nucleated cells each sample contained. To quantify the absolute abundance of each unique TCRbeta CDR3 rearrangement, sequence reads were collapsed and filtered. For each sample, productive Simpson clonality was calculated as the square root of Simpson's diversity index over productive rearrangements. The table was pulled from immuneACCESS by TCRdb, which kept in-frame rearrangements only. Such tables lose some clones; where checked, under half of the loss comes from unresolved V genes, and the rest has no known cause. The V and J calls and clone size were taken over from that table, and D and trimming were inferred from the DNA. For this sample there are 150,000 to 200,000 clones; around four fifths appear just once. The ten biggest clones cover about 14% of the sample.

The record originates from a study of blood T cell repertoires in COVID-19 (dated by TCRdb to the early 2020s). About the study as a whole: Samples covering the acute and convalescent phases of COVID-19 were provided by collaborators in the United States, Italy and Spain. The prospective study material was composed of cDNA or gDNA derived from T cells, B-cell-depleted T cells, or PBMCs. Deeply sampled blood TCRbeta repertoires from subjects exposed to, actively infected with, or recovered from COVID-19 were included in the dataset. The repertoires were released in a freely available public database intended as a resource for research on the immune response to SARS-CoV-2. Samples came from the ongoing ImmuneRACE study (first 160 participants) plus 1,254 subjects from 6 global collaborators. A de-identified subject ID, COVID-19 status, age in years and sex were almost always included in the sample metadata. HLA class I and class II types, where available, came from metadata supplied by the sample provider rather than from assay-based typing. What the work shows at the level of the full study, not this receptor alone: Clinical and demographic metadata were provided uncurated, with the amount varying by source and participant.

The sequenced material came from peripheral blood. The clonotype was recovered from a woman aged 70 to 79 with COVID-19, enrolled during active disease. The receptor chain draws on TRBV29-1 and TRBJ2-7; 11 junctional bases match TRBD1. The sequence in DNA is TGCACCATAACCACTGGGACAGGGGGATCCTACGAGCAGTACTTC. Protein translation: CTITTGTGGSYEQYF.